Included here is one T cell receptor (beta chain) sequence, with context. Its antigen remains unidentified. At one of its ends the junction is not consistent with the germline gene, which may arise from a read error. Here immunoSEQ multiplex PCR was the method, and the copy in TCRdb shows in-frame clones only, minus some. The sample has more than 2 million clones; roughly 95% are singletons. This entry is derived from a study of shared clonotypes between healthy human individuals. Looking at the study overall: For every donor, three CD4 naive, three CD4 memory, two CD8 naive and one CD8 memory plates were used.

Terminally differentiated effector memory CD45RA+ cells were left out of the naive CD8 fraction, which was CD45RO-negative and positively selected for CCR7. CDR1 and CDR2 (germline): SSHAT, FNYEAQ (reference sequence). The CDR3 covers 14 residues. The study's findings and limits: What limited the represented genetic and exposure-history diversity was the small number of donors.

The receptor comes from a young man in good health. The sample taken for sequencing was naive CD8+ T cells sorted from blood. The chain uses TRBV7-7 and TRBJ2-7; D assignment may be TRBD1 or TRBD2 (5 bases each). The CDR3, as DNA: TGTGCTAGCAGCTTGAGGGACGGCGGCTACGAGCAGTACTTC. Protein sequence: CASSLRDGGYEQYF.